This TCR beta chain stems from a study of T cell responses to AZD1222 COVID-19 vaccine. The CDR3 is made up of 18 amino acids. Trimming stripped 5 bases from V and 1 base from J, with 21 bases between. Germline V gene sequence: CDR1 SGHAT, CDR2 FQNNGV. This table comes from immunoSEQ multiplex PCR, and its TCRdb copy is limited to in-frame clones, with some not included. The repertoire includes 84,000 or so clones, about 87% of them detected once, and less than 20% sits in the top ten. Sequencing used peripheral blood, obtained on day 0 of AZD1222 vaccination. This TCR derives from an adult in good health. This chain connects TRBV11-2 to TRBJ2-1; TRBD1 might be the D (6 bases). This CDR3 is CASSPRGQRLVSYNEQFF. In DNA, the CDR3 is TGTGCCAGCAGCCCCCGCGGACAGAGACTCGTATCCTACAATGAGCAGTTCTTC.